Described below is a single T cell receptor beta chain sequence and its context. What it recognizes is unknown. The CDR3 length is 17 residues. V was pared by 2 bases and J by 6 bases, with 16 bases of the junction left unmatched. Germline loops: CDR1 SGHRS, CDR2 YFSETQ. The PCR contained 60 Vbeta and 13 Jbeta primers. Profiling relied on immunoSEQ multiplex PCR, and the TCRdb table lists in-frame clones only, not all of them. This table holds under 130,000 clones, 76% found once. This entry is derived from a study of cytomegalovirus exposure and HLA in healthy donors. Notes on the study in general: Most TCR sequences were rare, but some public TCRs occurred in many donors.

This clonotype was sampled from a woman aged 18 to 35 in good health and CMV-seropositive. The sample comprised PBMCs. The chain couples TRBV5-1 to TRBJ1-2; 7 positions match TRBD1. CDR3 amino acids: CASSFPSGAGGMNGYTF. DNA for the CDR3: TGCGCCAGCAGCTTCCCATCCGGGGCAGGGGGGATGAATGGCTACACCTTC.